Below, 27 T cell receptor beta chains from the same sample are listed, as sequenced in a study of blood T cell repertoires in COVID-19. Measured with immunoSEQ multiplex PCR; TCRdb has only the in-frame clones, and not every one. The table lists around 190,000 clones, just over 85% of them singletons. Sequenced: PBMCs or T cells enriched from blood (not recorded which). The receptors were gathered from a young woman who had recovered from COVID-19.

The J gene is TRBJ1-3, the V gene TRBV30; tentative D call: TRBD1 (5 bases). Deletions cut 3 bases from V and 2 bases from J, with 14 bases between. Germline V gene sequence: CDR1 GTSNPN, CDR2 SVGIG (reference sequence). This CDR3 spans 15 amino acids. The DNA of the CDR3 is TGTGCCTGGAGCCCCCCGCGGGGGGCTGGAAACACCATATATTTT. Protein sequence: CAWSPPRGAGNTIYF.

This clone was recorded once. The chain carries TRBV27 and TRBJ1-2, with 9 bases lining up with TRBD1. With 6 bases clipped from V and 5 bases from J, the junction kept 7 bases outside the gene matches. Germline loops: CDR1 MNHEY, CDR2 SMNVEV (reference sequence). The CDR3 has 14 residues. CDR3 in amino acids: CASSPGQGSYGYTF. The DNA of the CDR3 is TGTGCCAGCAGCCCGGGACAGGGTAGTTATGGCTACACCTTC.

The chain combines TRBV5-8 with TRBJ1-3, with 7 bases fitting TRBD1. V shed 2 bases, J shed 4 bases, and the junction held 9 bases outside the gene matches. CDR1 SGHTS and CDR2 YDEGEE come from the germline V gene. The CDR3 runs to 16 residues. CDR3 sequence reads: CASSLRGQTGGNTIYF. The DNA for the CDR3 is TGTGCCAGCAGCTTAAGGGGGCAGACAGGAGGAAACACCATATATTTT. The variable domain in full, with the rest retrieved from reference TRBV5-8 and TRBJ1-3, is EAGVTQSPTHLIKTRGQQATLRCSPISGHTSVYWYQQALGLGLQFLLWYDEGEERNRGNFPPRFSGRQFPNYSSELNVNALELEDSALYLCASSLRGQTGGNTIYFGEGSWLTVV.

The rearrangement uses TRBV5-5 and TRBJ1-1, with D perhaps TRBD1 (5 bases). This CDR3 contains 14 residues. Germline-derived CDR1 and CDR2 are SGHKS and YYEKEE (reference sequence). V was trimmed by 4 bases and J by 5 bases, leaving 15 bases between them. DNA of the CDR3: TGTGCCAGCAGCCCGAACGTTCGGGGGACTGAAGCTTTCTTT. Its translation: CASSPNVRGTEAFF.

The V and J genes are TRBV20-1 and TRBJ2-6; D not resolved. The germline V gene has CDR1 DFQATT and CDR2 SNEGSKA (reference sequence). The CDR3 is 11 amino acids. The CDR3 nucleotides are TGCAGCCCCCGGGGGGCCAACGTCCTGACTTTC. Amino acids: CSPRGANVLTF.

The rearrangement links TRBV28 to TRBJ1-2; D gene ambiguous. V lost 4 bases and J lost 4, with 10 bases in between. Germline assignment: CDR1 MDHEN and CDR2 SYDVKM. The CDR3 is made up of 13 amino acids. The CDR3 bases are TGTGCCAGCAGTTCCACAGACGGCTATGGCTACACCTTC. This codes for CASSSTDGYGYTF.

The chain is built from TRBV7-9 and TRBJ1-2; tentatively, D is TRBD1 (5 bases). The germline CDR1 and CDR2 sequences are SEHNR and FQNEAQ (reference sequence). The CDR3 extends over 13 amino acids. Trimming removed 5 bases from V and 2 bases from J, with 9 bases in between. The CDR3 region has the DNA TGTGCCAGCAGCGACGACAGAAACTATGGCTACACCTTC. Translation gives CASSDDRNYGYTF.

The chain has TRBV7-9 and TRBJ1-2; D might be TRBD1 (6 bases). The ends were cut back, 4 bases at V and 7 bases at J, with 22 bases in the middle. CDR1 and CDR2 (germline): SEHNR, FQNEAQ (reference sequence). The CDR3 loop spans 16 amino acids. CDR3 sequence: CASSYTYGQSPSGYTF. The CDR3 nucleotides are TGTGCCAGCAGCTACACTTACGGACAGTCGCCCTCTGGCTACACCTTC.

The rearrangement links TRBV7-2 to TRBJ1-2; possibly TRBD1 for D (5 bases). The V end lost 5 bases, the J end lost 8 bases, and 15 bases lay between the germline ends. This CDR3 contains 13 residues. Germline CDR1 SGHTA, CDR2 FQGNSA. The CDR3 region has the DNA TGTGCCAGCAGCATAGGGGCAGGGAGGGGCTACACCTTC. Residues: CASSIGAGRGYTF.

The chain carries TRBV19 and TRBJ2-7, with a tentative D call TRBD1 (5 bases). CDR3 length: 13 amino acids. V lost 9 bases and J lost 2, with 14 bases in between. Germline V CDR1 and CDR2: LNHDA, SQIVND (reference sequence). As DNA, the CDR3 is TGTGCCAGCGGAACAGGTAGGGCCTACGAGCAGTACTTC. This translates into CASGTGRAYEQYF.

This chain connects TRBV28 to TRBJ1-4; a weak D match, TRBD1 (5 bases). The CDR3 has 15 amino acids. The V and J ends lost 7 bases and 7 bases respectively, with 19 bases between them. Looked up from germline, CDR1 is MDHEN and CDR2 is SYDVKM. In DNA form, the CDR3 reads TGTGCCAGCATCCCCCAGGGAGGTCATCGTGAAAAACTGTTTTTT. Its protein is CASIPQGGHREKLFF.

This clone was seen a single time. V gene TRBV6-2 or TRBV6-3 combines with J gene TRBJ2-7, with 10 bases fitting TRBD1. Germline lookup yields CDR1 MNHEY and CDR2 SVGEGT. The CDR3 loop spans 13 amino acids. The junction had 4 bases not matched to a gene; V was cut back by 6 bases and J by 5 bases. The DNA of the CDR3 is TGTGCCAGCAGCAGACAGGGGGCGAACGAGCAGTACTTC. Amino acids: CASSRQGANEQYF.

V and J are TRBV28 and TRBJ1-1, with D perhaps matching TRBD1 (6 bases). In germline, CDR1 is MDHEN, CDR2 SYDVKM. V was clipped by 4 bases and J by 5 bases, with 14 bases between them. The CDR3 covers 14 residues. Here the CDR3 DNA reads TGTGCCAGCAGTTGGGGACACGGGGAGACTGAAGCTTTCTTT. Residues: CASSWGHGETEAFF.

This rearrangement joins TRBV28 to TRBJ1-2, with D perhaps TRBD1 (6 bases). The germline V gene encodes CDR1 MDHEN and CDR2 SYDVKM. The V gene lost 5 bases and the J gene lost 1 base, with 8 bases spanning the gap. The CDR3 covers 13 residues. The CDR3 nucleotides read TGTGCCAGCAGTCAGGGGATTAACTATGGCTACACCTTC. It is translated as CASSQGINYGYTF.

The rearrangement uses TRBV27 and TRBJ2-2; D is undetermined. Germline CDR1 reads MNHEY; CDR2 reads SMNVEV (reference sequence). The V gene lost 4 bases and the J gene lost 4 bases, with 16 bases spanning the gap. The CDR3 sequence is 16 residues long. The CDR3 reads CASSSINPIGTGELFF. DNA of the CDR3: TGTGCCAGCAGTTCCATCAACCCTATTGGCACCGGGGAGCTGTTTTTT.

This chain connects TRBV3-1 (or the pseudogene TRBV3-2) to TRBJ1-3, with a tentative D call TRBD1 (5 bases). Germline assignment: CDR1 LGHDT and CDR2 YNNKEL (reference sequence). Trimming pared 3 bases from V and 7 bases from J, leaving 22 bases between. The CDR3 spans 17 residues. In DNA, the CDR3 is TGTGCCAGCAGCCACGCTCAGATAGGGGTTTATACCAACACCATATATTTT. It codes for CASSHAQIGVYTNTIYF.

In nucleotides, the CDR3 is TGTGCCAGCAGTGTGGACAGAAAGAACACTGAAGCTTTCTTT. Its translation is CASSVDRKNTEAFF. The rearrangement links TRBV2 to TRBJ1-1; possible D gene TRBD1, 6 bases. The CDR3 spans 14 residues. The germline CDR1 and CDR2 sequences are SNHLY and FYNNEI. Trimming stripped 4 bases from V and 1 base from J, with 10 bases between.

This rearrangement joins TRBV29-1 to TRBJ2-7; 12 nucleotides match TRBD1. Trimming at V came to 6 bases and at J to 7 bases, leaving 7 bases not matched to a gene. The CDR3 runs to 13 residues. Germline CDR1 is SQVTM and CDR2 is ANQGSEA. The CDR3 DNA sequence: TGCAGCGTACCGGGACAGGGGGCGCGTGAGCAGTACTTC. Translating gives CSVPGQGAREQYF.

This chain connects TRBV7-8 to TRBJ1-6; TRBD1 matches at 7 bases. The germline V gene has CDR1 SGHVS and CDR2 FQNEAQ. With 5 bases clipped from V and 9 bases from J, the junction kept 7 bases outside the gene matches. This CDR3 region has 14 residues. The CDR3 DNA sequence: TGTGCCAGCAGCCGAGCAGGGGGTGGTTCACCCCTCCACTTT. Encoded protein: CASSRAGGGSPLHF.

The chain recombines TRBV27 with TRBJ1-6; D uncertain. The CDR3 spans 15 residues. Trimming stripped 3 bases from V and 5 bases from J, with 11 bases between. Germline CDR1 and CDR2: MNHEY and SMNVEV (reference sequence). CDR3 DNA sequence: TGTGCCAGCAGTTTGCTTGGGCAGGATAATTCACCCCTCCACTTT. Protein product: CASSLLGQDNSPLHF.

This sequence joins TRBV12-3 or TRBV12-4 and TRBJ2-1, with TRBD1 identical over 10 bases. CDR3 size: 13 residues. V dropped 8 bases and J dropped 5; count of bases not matched to a gene: 3. CDR3 amino acids: CASRDRGDNEQFF. CDR3 in DNA: TGTGCCAGCCGGGACAGGGGCGACAATGAGCAGTTCTTC.

V usage is TRBV28 and J usage is TRBJ1-2, with D uncertain. The V end was cut by 1 base, the J end by 4 bases, with 10 bases between. The CDR3 has 14 amino acids. CDR1 MDHEN and CDR2 SYDVKM come from the germline V gene. The CDR3 spells CASSLYGEGYGYTF. CDR3 coding DNA: TGTGCCAGCAGTTTATATGGGGAGGGCTATGGCTACACCTTC.

The chain links TRBV28 to TRBJ1-1; TRBD1 aligns across 11 bases. Germline V gives CDR1 MDHEN, CDR2 SYDVKM. V lost 7 bases, J lost 1 base, and 8 bases stayed unmatched. The CDR3 has 16 residues. Here the CDR3 reads CASTNGQGAQNTEAFF. The DNA of the CDR3 is TGTGCCAGCACCAACGGACAGGGGGCGCAGAACACTGAAGCTTTCTTT.

Only one count was recorded for this clone. This chain uses TRBV2 with TRBJ1-1; tentatively, D is TRBD1 (5 bases). CDR1 and CDR2 (germline): SNHLY, FYNNEI. CDR3 length: 15 residues. V shed 4 bases and J shed 8 bases, with 20 bases lying between them. The CDR3 DNA reads TGTGCCAGCAGTGGGCCTGGGGCAACAGCCTCCGAAGCTTTCTTT. It codes for CASSGPGATASEAFF. Based on the CDR3 plus reference TRBV2 and TRBJ1-1, the full variable domain is EPEVTQTPSHQVTQMGQEVILRCVPISNHLYFYWYRQILGQKVEFLVSFYNNEISEKSEIFDDQFSVERPDGSNFTLKIRSTKLEDSAMYFCASSGPGATASEAFFGQGTRLTVV.

There are a few counts of this clone. This rearrangement joins TRBV20-1 to TRBJ1-2; no clear D gene. This CDR3 has 11 residues. The V end was cut by 2 bases, the J end by 8 bases, with 9 bases between. In germline, CDR1 is DFQATT, CDR2 SNEGSKA (reference sequence). The CDR3 sequence: CSARQAGGYTF. CDR3 DNA sequence: TGCAGTGCTAGACAGGCTGGCGGCTACACCTTC.

The J gene is TRBJ2-5, the V gene TRBV11-1; 10 bases line up with TRBD2. CDR3 length: 16 amino acids. J was trimmed by 2 bases and V by 4 bases; bases with no gene match: 7. The V gene's germline CDR1 is SGHAT and CDR2 FQDESV (reference sequence). The CDR3 here is CASSSPSGGRQETQYF. CDR3 in DNA: TGTGCCAGCAGCTCGCCTAGCGGGGGACGACAAGAGACCCAGTACTTC.

The rearrangement uses TRBV28 and TRBJ1-5; no reliable D call. Germline CDR1 MDHEN, CDR2 SYDVKM. V was clipped by 3 bases and J by 2 bases, with 5 bases between them. The length of the CDR3 is 13 residues. The CDR3, as DNA: TGTGCCAGCAGTTTGGCTCGCAATCAGCCCCAGCATTTT. Translation: CASSLARNQPQHF.